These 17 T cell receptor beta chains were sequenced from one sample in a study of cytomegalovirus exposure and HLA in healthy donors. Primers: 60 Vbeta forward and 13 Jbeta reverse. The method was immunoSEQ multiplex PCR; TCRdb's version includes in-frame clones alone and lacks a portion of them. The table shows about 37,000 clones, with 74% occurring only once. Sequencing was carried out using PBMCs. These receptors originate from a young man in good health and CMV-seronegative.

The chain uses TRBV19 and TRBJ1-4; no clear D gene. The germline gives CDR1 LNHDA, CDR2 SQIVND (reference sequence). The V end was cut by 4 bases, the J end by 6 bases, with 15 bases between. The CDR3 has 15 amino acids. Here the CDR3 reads CASSTLRTPDEKLFF. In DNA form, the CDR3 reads TGTGCCAGTAGTACTCTCCGGACTCCGGATGAAAAACTGTTTTTT.

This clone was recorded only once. The CDR3 DNA sequence: TGTGCCAGCAGCGTAGCTCAGACGACGAGGAATGCAGATACGCAGTATTTT. Its translation is CASSVAQTTRNADTQYF. The chain recombines TRBV9 with TRBJ2-3; D gene uncertain. Trimming removed 0 bases from V and 4 bases from J, with 18 bases in between. Germline V lookup: CDR1 SGDLS, CDR2 YYNGEE. The CDR3 is made up of 17 amino acids.

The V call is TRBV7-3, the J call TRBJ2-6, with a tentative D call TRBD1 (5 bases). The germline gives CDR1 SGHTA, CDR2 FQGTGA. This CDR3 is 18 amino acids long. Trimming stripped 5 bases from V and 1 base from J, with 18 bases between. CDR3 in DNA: TGTGCCAGCAGCCCGAGGCAGGGCCCCCTTTCTGGGGCCAACGTCCTGACTTTC. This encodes CASSPRQGPLSGANVLTF.

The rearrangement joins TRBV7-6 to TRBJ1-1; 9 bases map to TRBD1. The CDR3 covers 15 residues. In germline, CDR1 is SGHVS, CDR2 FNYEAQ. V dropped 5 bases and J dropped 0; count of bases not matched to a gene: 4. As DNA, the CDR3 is TGTGCCAGCAGCCAGGGGACAGGGATGAACACTGAAGCTTTCTTT. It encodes CASSQGTGMNTEAFF.

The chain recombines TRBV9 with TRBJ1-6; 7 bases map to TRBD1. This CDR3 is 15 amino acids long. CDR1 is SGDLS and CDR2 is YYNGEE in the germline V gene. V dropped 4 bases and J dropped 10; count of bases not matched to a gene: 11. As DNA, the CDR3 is TGTGCCAGCAGCCCGACAGGGCTCAACGGATCACCCCTCCACTTT. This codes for CASSPTGLNGSPLHF.

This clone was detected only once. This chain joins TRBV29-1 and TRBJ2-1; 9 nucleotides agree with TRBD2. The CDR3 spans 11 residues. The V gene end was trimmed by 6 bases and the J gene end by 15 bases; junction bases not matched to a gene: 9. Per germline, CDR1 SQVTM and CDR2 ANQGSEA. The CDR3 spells CSVQGAGGAFF. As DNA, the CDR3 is TGCAGCGTCCAGGGAGCGGGGGGAGCGTTCTTC.

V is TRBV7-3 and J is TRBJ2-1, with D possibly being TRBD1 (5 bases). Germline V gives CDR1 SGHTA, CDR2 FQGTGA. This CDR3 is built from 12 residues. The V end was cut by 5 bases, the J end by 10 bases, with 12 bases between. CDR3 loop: CASSADSDEQFF. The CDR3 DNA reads TGTGCCAGCAGCGCCGACAGTGACGAGCAGTTCTTC.

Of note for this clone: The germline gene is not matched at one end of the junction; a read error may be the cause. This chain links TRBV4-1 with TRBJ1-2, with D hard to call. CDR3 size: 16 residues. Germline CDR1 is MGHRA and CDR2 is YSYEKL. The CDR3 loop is CASSQDRGYSLYGYPF. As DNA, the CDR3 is TGCGCCAGCAGCCAAGATCGGGGTTACAGCCTGTATGGCTACCCCTTC.

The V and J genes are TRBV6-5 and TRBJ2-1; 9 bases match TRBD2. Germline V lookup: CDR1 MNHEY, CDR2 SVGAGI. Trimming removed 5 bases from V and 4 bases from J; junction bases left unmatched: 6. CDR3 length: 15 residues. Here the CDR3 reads CASSRRSGGYNEQFF. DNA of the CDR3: TGTGCCAGCAGTAGACGTAGCGGGGGATACAATGAGCAGTTCTTC.

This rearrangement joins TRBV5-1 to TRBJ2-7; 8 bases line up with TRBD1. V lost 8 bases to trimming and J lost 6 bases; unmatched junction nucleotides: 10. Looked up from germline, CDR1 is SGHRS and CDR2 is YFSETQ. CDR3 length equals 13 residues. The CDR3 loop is CAREYLTGGEQYF. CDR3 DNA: TGCGCCAGAGAATATCTAACAGGGGGCGAGCAGTACTTC.

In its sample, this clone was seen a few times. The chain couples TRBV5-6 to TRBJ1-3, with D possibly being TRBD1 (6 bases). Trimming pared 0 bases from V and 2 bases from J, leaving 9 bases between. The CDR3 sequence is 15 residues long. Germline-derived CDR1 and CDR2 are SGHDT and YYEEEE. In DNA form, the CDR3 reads TGTGCCAGCAGCTTGGAGGCAGGGGCTGGAAACACCATATATTTT. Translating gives CASSLEAGAGNTIYF.

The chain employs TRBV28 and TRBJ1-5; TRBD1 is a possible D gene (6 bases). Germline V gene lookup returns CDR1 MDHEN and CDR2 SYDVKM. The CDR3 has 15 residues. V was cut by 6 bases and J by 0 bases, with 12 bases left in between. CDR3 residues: CASRTQGSSNQPQHF. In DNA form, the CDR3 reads TGTGCCAGCAGAACCCAGGGGTCTAGCAATCAGCCCCAGCATTTT.

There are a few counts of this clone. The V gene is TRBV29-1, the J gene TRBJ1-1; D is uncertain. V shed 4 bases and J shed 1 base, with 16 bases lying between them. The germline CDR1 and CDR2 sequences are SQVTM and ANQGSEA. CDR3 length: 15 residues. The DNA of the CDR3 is TGCAGCGTTGCCCCAGAAGGGAGGGAGAACACTGAAGCTTTCTTT. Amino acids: CSVAPEGRENTEAFF.

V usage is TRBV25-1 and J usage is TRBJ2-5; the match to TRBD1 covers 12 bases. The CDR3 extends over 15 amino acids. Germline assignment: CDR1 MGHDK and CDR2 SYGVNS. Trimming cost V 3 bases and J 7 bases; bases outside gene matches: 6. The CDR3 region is CASSDTGTGGWTQYF. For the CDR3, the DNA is TGTGCCAGCAGTGACACCGGGACAGGGGGCTGGACCCAGTACTTC. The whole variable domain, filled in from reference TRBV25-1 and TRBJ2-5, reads EADIYQTPRYLVIGTGKKITLECSQTMGHDKMYWYQQDPGMELHLIHYSYGVNSTEKGDLSSESTVSRIRTEHFPLTLESARPSHTSQYLCASSDTGTGGWTQYFGPGTRLLVL.

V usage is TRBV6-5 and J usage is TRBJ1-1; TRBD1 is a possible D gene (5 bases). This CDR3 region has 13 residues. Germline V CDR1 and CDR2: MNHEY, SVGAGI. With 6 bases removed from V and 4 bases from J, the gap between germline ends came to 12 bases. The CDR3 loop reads CASRAGRGTEAFF. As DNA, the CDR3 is TGTGCCAGCAGAGCAGGGCGGGGCACTGAAGCTTTCTTT.

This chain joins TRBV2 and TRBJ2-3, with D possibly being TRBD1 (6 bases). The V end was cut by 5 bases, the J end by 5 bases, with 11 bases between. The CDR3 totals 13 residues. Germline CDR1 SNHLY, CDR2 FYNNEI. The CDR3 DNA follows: TGTGCCAGCAGTTCACAGGGTTTAGATACGCAGTATTTT. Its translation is CASSSQGLDTQYF.

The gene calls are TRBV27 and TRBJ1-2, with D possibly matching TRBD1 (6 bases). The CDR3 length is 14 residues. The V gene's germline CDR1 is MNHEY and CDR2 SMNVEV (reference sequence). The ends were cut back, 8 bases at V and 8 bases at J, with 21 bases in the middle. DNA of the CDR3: TGTGCCAGCGGGACGGTGGCGGGGGCCTTAGGCTACACCTTC. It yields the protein CASGTVAGALGYTF.